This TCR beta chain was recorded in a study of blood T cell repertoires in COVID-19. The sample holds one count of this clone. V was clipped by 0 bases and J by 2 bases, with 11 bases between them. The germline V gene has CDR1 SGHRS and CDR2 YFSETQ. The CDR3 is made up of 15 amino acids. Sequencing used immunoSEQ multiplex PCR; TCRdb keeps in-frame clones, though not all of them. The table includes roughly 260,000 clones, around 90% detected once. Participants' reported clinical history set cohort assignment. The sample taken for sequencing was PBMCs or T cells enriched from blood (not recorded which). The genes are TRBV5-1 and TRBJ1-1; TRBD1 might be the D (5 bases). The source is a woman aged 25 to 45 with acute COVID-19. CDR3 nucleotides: TGCGCCAGCAGCTTGGATGGCCAGGGAAACACTGAAGCTTTCTTT. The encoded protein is CASSLDGQGNTEAFF.